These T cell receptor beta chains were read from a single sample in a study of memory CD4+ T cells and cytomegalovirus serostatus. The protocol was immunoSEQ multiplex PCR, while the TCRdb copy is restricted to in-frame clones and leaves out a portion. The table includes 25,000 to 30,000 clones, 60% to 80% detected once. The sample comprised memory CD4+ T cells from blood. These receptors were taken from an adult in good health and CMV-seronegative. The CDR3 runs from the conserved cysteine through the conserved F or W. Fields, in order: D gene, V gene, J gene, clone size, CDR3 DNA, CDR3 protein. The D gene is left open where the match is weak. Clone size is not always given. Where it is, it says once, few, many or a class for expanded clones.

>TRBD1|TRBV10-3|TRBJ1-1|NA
TGTGCCAGTACGCGGGACAGAAACACTGAAGCTTTCTTT
CASTRDRNTEAFF
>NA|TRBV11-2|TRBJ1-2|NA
TGTGCCAGCAGCCGGACGCCGACGAACTATGGCTACACCTTC
CASSRTPTNYGYTF
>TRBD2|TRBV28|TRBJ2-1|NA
TGTGCCAGCAGCATGCCTGCTAGCGGGAGACATGAGCAGTTCTTC
CASSMPASGRHEQFF
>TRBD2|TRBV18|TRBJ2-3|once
TGTGCCAGCTCACCAAGGAGCGGGGGCTACACAGATACGCAGTATTTT
CASSPRSGGYTDTQYF
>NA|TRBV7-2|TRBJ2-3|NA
TGTGCCAGCAGCGGGAATAGGGGGGATACGCAGTATTTT
CASSGNRGDTQYF
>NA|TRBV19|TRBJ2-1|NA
TGTGCCAGTAGTATGGCGGGGCAGGGTGGGAAAAATGAGCAGTTCTTC
CASSMAGQGGKNEQFF
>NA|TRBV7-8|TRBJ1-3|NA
TGTGCCAGCAGCCCACAGGTCTCTGGAAACACCATATATTTT
CASSPQVSGNTIYF
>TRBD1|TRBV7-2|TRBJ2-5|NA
TGTGCCAGCAGCGCACCGGGACAGGGGTCGACCCAGTACTTC
CASSAPGQGSTQYF
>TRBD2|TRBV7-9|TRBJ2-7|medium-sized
TGTGCCAGCAGCTTAGCAACTGGCGGGAGATCCTACGAGCAGTACTTC
CASSLATGGRSYEQYF
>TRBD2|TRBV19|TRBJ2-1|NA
TGTGCCAGTAGTACCTCCTCCGGGACTAGCGGGTACAATGAGCAGTTCTTC
CASSTSSGTSGYNEQFF
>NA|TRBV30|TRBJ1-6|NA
TGTGCCTGGAGTGTGGGGGGCTCCTATAATTCACCCCTCCACTTT
CAWSVGGSYNSPLHF
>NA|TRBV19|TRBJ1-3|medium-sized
TGTGCCACCTCGGGGGACGGAAACACCATATATTTT
CATSGDGNTIYF
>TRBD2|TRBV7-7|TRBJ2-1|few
TGTGCCAGCAGCCCAAGTGTGACTAGCGGGAGTAATGAGCAGTTCTTC
CASSPSVTSGSNEQFF
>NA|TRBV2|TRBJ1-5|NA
TGTGCCAGCAGTGACCACGAGACGATCCAGCCCCAGCATTTT
CASSDHETIQPQHF
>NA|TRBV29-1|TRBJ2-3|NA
TGCAGCGTACCCAATCCGGGCACAGATACGCAGTATTTT
CSVPNPGTDTQYF
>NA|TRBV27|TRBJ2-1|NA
TGTGCCAGCAGTTTTTGGGGGGTGGGTTACAATGAGCAGTTCTTC
CASSFWGVGYNEQFF
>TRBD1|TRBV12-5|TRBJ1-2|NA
TGTGCTAGTGCCTCGGACAGGGAAGGCTATGGCTACACCTTC
CASASDREGYGYTF
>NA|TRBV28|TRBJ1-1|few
TGTGCCAGCAGTTTATTGGGGACGAGGACTGAAGCTTTCTTT
CASSLLGTRTEAFF
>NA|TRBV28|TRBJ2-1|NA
TGTGCCAGCACTGGGCTGCACGATGAGCAGTTCTTC
CASTGLHDEQFF
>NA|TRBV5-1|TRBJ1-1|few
TGCGCCAGCAGCTTTGGTCAGGTTCAGACCACTGAAGCTTTCTTT
CASSFGQVQTTEAFF
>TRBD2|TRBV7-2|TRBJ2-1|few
TGTGCCAGCAGCTTAGAGGGGACTAGCGGGAGATTCTACAATGAGCAGTTCTTC
CASSLEGTSGRFYNEQFF
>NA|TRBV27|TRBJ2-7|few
TGTGCCAGCAGCCCCGCACAGGGTGGCGAGCAGTACTTC
CASSPAQGGEQYF